The entry that follows covers one T cell receptor beta chain sequence. At the DNA level, this CDR3 is encoded by other sequences in the same sample as well. This specimen comes from a study of blood T cell repertoires in COVID-19. Study at large: The United States, Italy and Spain were the sources of the acute and convalescent COVID-19 samples. The analysed material was cDNA or gDNA that came from T cells, B-cell-depleted T cells, or PBMCs.

As originally analysed: Amplified reference gene primers provided the basis for estimating nucleated cell counts. Profiling relied on immunoSEQ multiplex PCR, and the TCRdb table lists in-frame clones only, not all of them. D and trimming were read from the DNA, whereas the V and J calls and clone size are those reported in that table. The table shows around 300,000 clones, with approximately 90% occurring only once. Germline-derived CDR1 and CDR2 are KGHSH and LQKENI. There are 14 residues in the CDR3. V shed 6 bases and J 7 bases; nucleotides not matched to a gene: 3. The rearrangement joins TRBV18 to TRBJ1-6; TRBD1 matches at 10 bases. The receptor was isolated from a woman in her 50s with active or convalescent COVID-19. Specimen: peripheral blood. In DNA, the CDR3 is TGTGCCAGCTCTCCGGGACAGGGGAATTCACCCCTCCACTTT. Protein product: CASSPGQGNSPLHF.